The clone carrying this T cell receptor beta chain was counted a few times. The sample is drawn from a study of blood T cell repertoires in COVID-19. Across the whole study: From T cells, B-cell-depleted T cells, or PBMCs came the material, which was cDNA or gDNA.

TCRdb's table, derived via immunoSEQ multiplex PCR, lists solely in-frame clones and lacks some. Altogether more than 150,000 clones are present, about four fifths being singletons, with the ten largest covering about 12%. The CDR3 spans 17 residues. V gave up 2 bases and J gave up 2 bases; unmatched junction bases: 5. CDR1 is SGHTA and CDR2 is FQGTGA in the germline V gene. Those enrolled, adults aged about 18 to 89 years, came from around 25 US areas. Donors were grouped by their self-reported clinical history. The TCR comes from a man between 35 and 55 years old who had recovered from COVID-19. V usage is TRBV7-3 and J usage is TRBJ2-1; 11 nucleotides agree with TRBD2. Sequencing input: PBMCs or T cells enriched from blood (not recorded which). The CDR3 loop reads CASSLGVGLAAYNEQFF. The CDR3 nucleotides are TGTGCCAGCAGCTTAGGGGTGGGACTAGCGGCCTACAATGAGCAGTTCTTC. Complete variable domain (other parts from reference TRBV7-3 and TRBJ2-1): GAGVSQTPSNKVTEKGKYVELRCDPISGHTALYWYRQSLGQGPEFLIYFQGTGAADDSGLPNDRFFAVRPEGSVSTLKIQRTERGDSAVYLCASSLGVGLAAYNEQFFGPGTRLTVL.